This T cell receptor beta chain was identified during a study of CD8 T cells in ankylosing spondylitis. Quantitative molecular-barcoded 5'-RACE generated the TCR beta libraries. TCRdb ran MiXCR on the 5' RACE reads and lists one entry per CDR3 protein. The table records around 300,000 distinct CDR3 sequences, roughly 14% of them present only once. Overall study findings and caveats: Previous work reported some of these motif variants in the synovial fluid and blood of reactive arthritis.

Germline V gives CDR1 MGHRA, CDR2 YSYEKL. This CDR3 has 15 amino acids. The J segment lost 4 bases and the V segment lost 5 bases, leaving 9 bases of the junction unmatched. As concerns this clonotype: As yet, its antigen is unknown.

The origin of this receptor is a male donor with ankylosing spondylitis or in good health (not recorded which). Sample: blood, either unsorted or a sorted T cell fraction (not recorded which). This chain uses TRBV4-1 with TRBJ2-7; 9 bases line up with TRBD1. The CDR3 reads CASSFLRQGGYEQYF. The CDR3 DNA is TGCGCCAGCAGCTTCCTTCGACAGGGGGGTTACGAGCAGTACTTC.